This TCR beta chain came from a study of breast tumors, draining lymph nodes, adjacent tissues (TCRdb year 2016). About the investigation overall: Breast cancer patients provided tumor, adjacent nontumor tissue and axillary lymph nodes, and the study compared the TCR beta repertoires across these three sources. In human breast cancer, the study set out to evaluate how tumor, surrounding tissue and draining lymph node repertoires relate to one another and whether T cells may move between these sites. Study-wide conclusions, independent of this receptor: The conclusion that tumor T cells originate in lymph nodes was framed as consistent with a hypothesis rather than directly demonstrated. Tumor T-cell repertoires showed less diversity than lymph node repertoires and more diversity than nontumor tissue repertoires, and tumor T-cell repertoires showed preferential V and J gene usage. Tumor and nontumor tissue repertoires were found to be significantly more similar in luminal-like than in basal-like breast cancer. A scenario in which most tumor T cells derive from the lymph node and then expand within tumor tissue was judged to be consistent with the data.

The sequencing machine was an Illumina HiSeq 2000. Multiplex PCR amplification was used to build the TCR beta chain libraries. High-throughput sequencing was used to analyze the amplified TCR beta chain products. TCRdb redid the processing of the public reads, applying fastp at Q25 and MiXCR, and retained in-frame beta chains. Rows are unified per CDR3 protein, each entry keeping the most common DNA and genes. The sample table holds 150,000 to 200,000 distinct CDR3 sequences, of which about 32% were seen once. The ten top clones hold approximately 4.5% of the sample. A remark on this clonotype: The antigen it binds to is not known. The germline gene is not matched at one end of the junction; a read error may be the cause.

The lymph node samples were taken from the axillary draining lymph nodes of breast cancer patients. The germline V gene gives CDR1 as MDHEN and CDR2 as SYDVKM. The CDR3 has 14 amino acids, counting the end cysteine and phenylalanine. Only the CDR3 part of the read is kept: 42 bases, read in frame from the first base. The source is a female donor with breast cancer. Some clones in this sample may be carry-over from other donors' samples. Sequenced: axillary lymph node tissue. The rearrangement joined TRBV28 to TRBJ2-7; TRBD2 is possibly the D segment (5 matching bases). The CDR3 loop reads CAGSLLEGSYEQYF. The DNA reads TGTGCCGGCAGTTTATTAGAGGGCTCCTACGAGCAGTACTTC.